This T cell receptor (beta chain) is from a study of blood T cell repertoires in COVID-19. Study-wide context: Spain, Italy and the United States supplied samples that represented acute and convalescent COVID-19. T cells, B-cell-depleted T cells, or PBMCs provided the cDNA or gDNA that served as material.

Per germline, CDR1 SGHVS and CDR2 FNYEAQ. Trimming removed 0 bases at V and 0 bases at J, with 8 bases between. This CDR3 comprises 15 residues. As processed by the authors: Reference gene primers were amplified, and this amplification served to estimate nucleated cell counts. Sequencing was performed with immunoSEQ multiplex PCR; in TCRdb, only in-frame clones are kept and a portion is missing. V and J calls plus clone size are reproduced from that table; the DNA served to infer D and trimming. The data show a few hundred thousand clones, approximately 88% seen once. This chain uses TRBV7-6 with TRBJ1-1; tentative D call: TRBD1 (5 bases). The clonotype comes from a middle-aged woman with acute COVID-19. The sequenced sample consisted of PBMCs or T cells enriched from blood (not recorded which). For the CDR3, the DNA is TGTGCCAGCAGCTTAGCGTTAGGGGTGAACACTGAAGCTTTCTTT. As protein: CASSLALGVNTEAFF.